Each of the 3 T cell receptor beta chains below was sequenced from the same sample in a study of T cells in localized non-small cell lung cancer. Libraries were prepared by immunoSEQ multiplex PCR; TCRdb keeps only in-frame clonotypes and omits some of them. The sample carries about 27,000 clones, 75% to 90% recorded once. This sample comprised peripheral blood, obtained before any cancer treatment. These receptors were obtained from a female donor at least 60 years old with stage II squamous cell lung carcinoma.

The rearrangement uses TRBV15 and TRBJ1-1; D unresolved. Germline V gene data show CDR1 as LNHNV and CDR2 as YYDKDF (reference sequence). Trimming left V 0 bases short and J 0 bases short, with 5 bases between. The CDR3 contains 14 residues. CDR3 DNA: TGTGCCACCAGCAGAGACCCCATGAACACTGAAGCTTTCTTT. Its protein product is CATSRDPMNTEAFF. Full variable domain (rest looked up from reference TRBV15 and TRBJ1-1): DAMVIQNPRYQVTQFGKPVTLSCSQTLNHNVMYWYQQKSSQAPKLLFHYYDKDFNNEADTPDNFQSRRPNTSFCFLDIRSPGLGDTAMYLCATSRDPMNTEAFFGQGTRLTVV.

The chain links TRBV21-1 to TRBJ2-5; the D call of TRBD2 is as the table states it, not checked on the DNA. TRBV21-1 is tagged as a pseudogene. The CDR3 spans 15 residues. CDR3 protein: CASSKVRAGGETQYF. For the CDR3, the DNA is TGTGCCAGCAGCAAAGTAAGAGCGGGAGGAGAGACCCAGTACTTC.

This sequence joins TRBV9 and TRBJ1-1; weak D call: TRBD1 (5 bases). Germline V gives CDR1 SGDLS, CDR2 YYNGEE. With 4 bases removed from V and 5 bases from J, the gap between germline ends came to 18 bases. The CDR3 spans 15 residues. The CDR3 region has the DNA TGTGCCAGCAGCTCCTACAGGTCTTTGGGGACTGAAGCTTTCTTT. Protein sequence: CASSSYRSLGTEAFF.